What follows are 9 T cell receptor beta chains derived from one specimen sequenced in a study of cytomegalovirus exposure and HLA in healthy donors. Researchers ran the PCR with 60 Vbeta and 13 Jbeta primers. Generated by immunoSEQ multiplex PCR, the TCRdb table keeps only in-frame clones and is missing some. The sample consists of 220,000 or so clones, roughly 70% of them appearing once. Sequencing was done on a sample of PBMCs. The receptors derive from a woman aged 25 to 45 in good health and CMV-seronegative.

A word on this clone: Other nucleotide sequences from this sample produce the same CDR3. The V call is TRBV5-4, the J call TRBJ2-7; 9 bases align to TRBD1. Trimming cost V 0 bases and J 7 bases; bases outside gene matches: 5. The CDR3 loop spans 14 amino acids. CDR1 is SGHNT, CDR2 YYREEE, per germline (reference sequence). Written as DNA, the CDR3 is TGTGCCAGCAGCTTGGTACAGGGGGCGAGGGAGCAGTACTTC. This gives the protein CASSLVQGAREQYF.

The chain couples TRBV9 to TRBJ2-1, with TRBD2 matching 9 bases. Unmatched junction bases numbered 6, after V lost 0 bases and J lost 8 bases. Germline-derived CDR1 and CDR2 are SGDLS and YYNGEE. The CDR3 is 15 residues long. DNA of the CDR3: TGTGCCAGCAGCGTAGAAGCTAGCGGGATTTATGAGCAGTTCTTC. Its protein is CASSVEASGIYEQFF. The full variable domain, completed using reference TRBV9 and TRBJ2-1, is DSGVTQTPKHLITATGQRVTLRCSPRSGDLSVYWYQQSLDQGLQFLIQYYNGEERAKGNILERFSAQQFPDLHSELNLSSLELGDSALYFCASSVEASGIYEQFFGPGTRLTVL.

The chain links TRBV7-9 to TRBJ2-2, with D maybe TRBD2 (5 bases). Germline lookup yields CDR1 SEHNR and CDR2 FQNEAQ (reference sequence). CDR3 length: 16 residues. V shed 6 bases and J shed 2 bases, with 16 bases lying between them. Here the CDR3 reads CASSPSWLANTGELFF. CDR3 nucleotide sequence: TGTGCCAGCAGTCCTAGCTGGCTGGCTAACACCGGGGAGCTGTTTTTT.

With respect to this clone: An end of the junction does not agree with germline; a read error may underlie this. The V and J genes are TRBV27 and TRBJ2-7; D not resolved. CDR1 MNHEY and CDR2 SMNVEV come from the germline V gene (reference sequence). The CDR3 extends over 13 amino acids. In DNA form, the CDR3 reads TGTGCCAGCAGCCCCGCCGGGTCCGACGACCAGTACTTC. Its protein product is CASSPAGSDDQYF.

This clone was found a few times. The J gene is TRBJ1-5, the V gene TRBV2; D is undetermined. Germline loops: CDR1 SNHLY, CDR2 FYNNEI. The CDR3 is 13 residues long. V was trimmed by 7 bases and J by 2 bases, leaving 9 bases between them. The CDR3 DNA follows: TGTGCCAGCAAATGGGGAGGCAATCAGCCCCAGCATTTT. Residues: CASKWGGNQPQHF.

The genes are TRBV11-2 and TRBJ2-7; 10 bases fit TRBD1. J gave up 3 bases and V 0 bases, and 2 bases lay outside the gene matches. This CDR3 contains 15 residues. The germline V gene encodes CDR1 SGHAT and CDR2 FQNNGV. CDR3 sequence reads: CASSLDRDRGYEQYF. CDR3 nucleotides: TGTGCCAGCAGCTTAGACCGGGACAGGGGCTACGAGCAGTACTTC.

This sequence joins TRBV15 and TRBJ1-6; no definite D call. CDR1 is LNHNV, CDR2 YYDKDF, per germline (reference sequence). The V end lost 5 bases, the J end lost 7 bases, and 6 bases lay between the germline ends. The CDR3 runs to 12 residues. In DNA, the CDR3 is TGTGCCACCAGCCCCAGAAATTCACCCCTCCACTTT. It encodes CATSPRNSPLHF.

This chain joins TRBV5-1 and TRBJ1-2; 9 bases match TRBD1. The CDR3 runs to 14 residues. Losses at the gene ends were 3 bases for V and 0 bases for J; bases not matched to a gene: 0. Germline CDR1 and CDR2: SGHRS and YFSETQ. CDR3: CASSWTGANYGYTF. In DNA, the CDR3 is TGCGCCAGCAGCTGGACAGGGGCTAACTATGGCTACACCTTC.

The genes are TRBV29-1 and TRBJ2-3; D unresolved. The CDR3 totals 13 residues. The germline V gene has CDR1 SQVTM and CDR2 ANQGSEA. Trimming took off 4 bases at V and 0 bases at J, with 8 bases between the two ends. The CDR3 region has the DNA TGCAGCGTTGTACAGCCTAGCACAGATACGCAGTATTTT. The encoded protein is CSVVQPSTDTQYF.